This T cell receptor (beta chain) was documented in a study of blood T cell repertoires in COVID-19. At the level of the study: The analysed material was cDNA or gDNA that came from T cells, B-cell-depleted T cells, or PBMCs.

The CDR3 totals 15 residues. Trimming shortened V by 4 bases and J by 5 bases, and 18 bases separated the two germline ends. Germline V gene sequence: CDR1 GTSNPN, CDR2 SVGIG (reference sequence). TCRdb's table, derived via immunoSEQ multiplex PCR, lists solely in-frame clones and lacks some. This table holds 350,000 to 450,000 clones, 85% found once. The TCR was taken from a woman aged 18-35 years with acute or convalescent COVID-19. The J gene is TRBJ1-5, the V gene TRBV30; tentative D call: TRBD1 (5 bases). Material: peripheral blood. As DNA, the CDR3 is TGTGCCTGGAACCAAGGGGACTTACGTTATCAGCCCCAGCATTTT. Amino acid sequence: CAWNQGDLRYQPQHF.